Sequencing of this T cell receptor (beta chain) was carried out in a study of CD8+CD57+ T cells in acquired aplastic anemia. The use of genomic DNA as template underpinned the TCR beta VDJ and CDR3 profiling. One entry per CDR3 protein, called by TCRdb with MiXCR from the reads. The sample records some 200,000 distinct CDR3 sequences, around half being singletons. This CDR3 contains 13 residues. V shed 6 bases and J shed 3 bases, with 12 bases lying between them. All patients picked for sequencing had shown, by flow cytometry, an expansion of CD8+CD57+ cells. Sequenced: sorted CD4+, CD8+, or CD8+CD57+ T cells (not recorded which) from PBMCs. The genes are TRBV12-3 or TRBV12-4 and TRBJ2-7; either TRBD1 or TRBD2 may supply D (5 bases each). The sequence derives from a human donor with aplastic anemia. The CDR3 reads CASRYGTLYEQYF. For the CDR3, the DNA is TGTGCCAGCAGATATGGGACCCTCTACGAGCAGTACTTC.